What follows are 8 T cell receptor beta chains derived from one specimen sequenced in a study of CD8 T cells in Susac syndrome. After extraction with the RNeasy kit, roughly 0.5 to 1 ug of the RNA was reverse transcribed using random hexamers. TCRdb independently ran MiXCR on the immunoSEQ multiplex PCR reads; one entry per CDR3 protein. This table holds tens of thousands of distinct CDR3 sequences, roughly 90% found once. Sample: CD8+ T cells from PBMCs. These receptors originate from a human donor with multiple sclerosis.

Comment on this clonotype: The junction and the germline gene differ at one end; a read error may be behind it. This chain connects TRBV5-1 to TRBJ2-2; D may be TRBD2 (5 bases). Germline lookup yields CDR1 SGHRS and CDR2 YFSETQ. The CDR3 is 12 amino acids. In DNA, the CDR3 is TGCGCCAGCAGCTTGGATACCGGGGAGCTTTTGTTT. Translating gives CASSLDTGELLF. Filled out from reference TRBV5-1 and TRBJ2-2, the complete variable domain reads KAGVTQTPRYLIKTRGQQVTLSCSPISGHRSVSWYQQTPGQGLQFLFEYFSETQRNKGNFPGRFSGRQFSNSRSEMNVSTLELGDSALYLCASSLDTGELLFGEGSRLTVL.

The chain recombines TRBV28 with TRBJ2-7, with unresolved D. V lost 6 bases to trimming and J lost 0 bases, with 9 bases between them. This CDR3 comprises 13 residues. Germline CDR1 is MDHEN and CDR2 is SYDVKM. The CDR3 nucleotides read TGTGCCAGCAGGCATCTGTCCTCCTACGAGCAGTACTTC. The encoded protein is CASRHLSSYEQYF.

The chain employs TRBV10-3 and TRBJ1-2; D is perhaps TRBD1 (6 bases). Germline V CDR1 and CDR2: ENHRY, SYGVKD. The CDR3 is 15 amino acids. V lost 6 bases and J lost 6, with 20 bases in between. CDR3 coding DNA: TGTGCCATCAGAGACCTTTACAGGGAGGAAGATGGCTACACCTTC. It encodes CAIRDLYREEDGYTF.

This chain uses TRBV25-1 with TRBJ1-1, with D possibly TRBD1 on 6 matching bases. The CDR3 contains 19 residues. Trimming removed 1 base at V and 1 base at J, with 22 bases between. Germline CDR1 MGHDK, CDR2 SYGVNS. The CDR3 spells CASSESGRIITGRNTEAFF. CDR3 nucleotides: TGTGCCAGCAGTGAATCTGGACGGATAATCACAGGGCGGAACACTGAAGCTTTCTTT.

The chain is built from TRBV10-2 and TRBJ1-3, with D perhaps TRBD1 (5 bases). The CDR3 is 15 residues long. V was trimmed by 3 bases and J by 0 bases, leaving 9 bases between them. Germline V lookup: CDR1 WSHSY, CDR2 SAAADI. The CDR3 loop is CASSEQAFSGNTIYF. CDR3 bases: TGCGCCAGCAGTGAACAGGCGTTCTCTGGAAACACCATATATTTT.

CDR3 in amino acids: CASSLGTGWYEQYF. Written as DNA, the CDR3 is TGTGCCAGCAGCTTAGGGACAGGGTGGTACGAGCAGTACTTC. The rearrangement joins TRBV11-2 to TRBJ2-7; 8 bases line up with TRBD1. There are 14 residues in the CDR3. Per the germline V gene, CDR1 is SGHAT and CDR2 is FQNNGV. Unmatched junction bases numbered 3, after V lost 1 base and J lost 4 bases.

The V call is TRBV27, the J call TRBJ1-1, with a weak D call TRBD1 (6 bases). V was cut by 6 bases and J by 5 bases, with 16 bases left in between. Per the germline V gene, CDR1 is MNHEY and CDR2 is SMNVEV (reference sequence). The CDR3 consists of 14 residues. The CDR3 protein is CASRGGNWQTEAFF. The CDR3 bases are TGTGCCAGCAGAGGGGGAAATTGGCAAACTGAAGCTTTCTTT.

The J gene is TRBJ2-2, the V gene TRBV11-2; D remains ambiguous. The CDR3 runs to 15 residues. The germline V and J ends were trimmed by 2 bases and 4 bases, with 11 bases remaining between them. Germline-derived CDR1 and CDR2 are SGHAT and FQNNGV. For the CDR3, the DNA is TGTGCCAGCAGCTTATTTCGGGTTTTCACCGGGGAGCTGTTTTTT. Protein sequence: CASSLFRVFTGELFF.